Reported below is one TCR beta chain. Its antigen is not identified. TCRdb called the reads again in MiXCR, with one record for every CDR3 protein. The table has roughly 500,000 distinct CDR3 sequences, 40% to 50% seen once; the top ten hold around two fifths. This sample was included in a study of T cell repertoires in cytomegalovirus infection. For the study at large: Well-studied HLA-B-restricted epitopes and recently identified HLA-C-restricted epitopes of CMV were both used in the study. Public TCR beta signatures marked donors with CMV infection and the matching HLA.

With 0 bases removed from V and 0 bases from J, the gap between germline ends came to 9 bases. Germline assignment: CDR1 SGHAT and CDR2 FQNNGV. The CDR3 contains 15 residues. Points from the study as a whole: The ex vivo response was dominated by HLA-C-restricted CMV-specific TCR beta clonotypes. Cumulative public TCR beta family frequency identified CMV carriers with the relevant HLA.

The receptor comes from a human donor in good health (CMV status not recorded). Some clones in this sample may be carry-over from other donors' samples. Here the sequenced sample was cultured PBMCs, taken from culture after CMV antigen stimulation. The chain couples TRBV11-2 to TRBJ2-7; D is uncertain. CDR3 coding DNA: TGTGCCAGCAGCTTAGAGGCGGCTAGCTCCTACGAGCAGTACTTC. Translating gives CASSLEAASSYEQYF.